This passage covers 6 T cell receptor beta chains from one sample sequenced in a study of T cells in Graves' hyperthyroidism and ophthalmopathy. The CDR3 regions of TCR beta were amplified from RNA transcripts. The HTBI set primed first-round TCR CDR3 RT-PCR. TCRdb re-analysed the multiplex PCR reads in MiXCR, keeping a single row per CDR3 protein. The table has approximately 690,000 distinct CDR3 sequences, less than 25% seen once. Sample: blood. These receptors all come from a man aged 30-40 years with Graves' ophthalmopathy.

This clonotype showed up many times. The rearrangement links TRBV6-2 or TRBV6-3 to TRBJ1-1; a possible D gene is TRBD1 (5 bases). The CDR3 loop spans 18 amino acids. CDR1 MNHEY and CDR2 SVGEGT come from the germline V gene. The V end was cut by 5 bases, the J end by 9 bases, with 31 bases between. The CDR3 sequence: CASSRPGTPSQLDSQAFF. For the CDR3, the DNA is TGTGCCAGCAGTCGCCCCGGGACGCCCTCCCAGCTCGACTCCCAAGCTTTCTTT.

The V call is TRBV20-1, the J call TRBJ2-5; 9 nucleotides align to TRBD1. Germline CDR1 reads DFQATT; CDR2 reads SNEGSKA (reference sequence). The CDR3 covers 20 residues. V trimming: 3 bases; J trimming: 2 bases; junction bases outside the gene matches: 22. The CDR3 reads CSASPTPSITLDRGQETQYF. CDR3 DNA sequence: TGCAGTGCTAGTCCAACACCTAGTATCACGCTAGACAGGGGGCAAGAGACCCAGTACTTC.

This clonotype was seen more than once but under ten times. The rearrangement joins TRBV13 to TRBJ2-7, with TRBD2 matching over 10 bases. This CDR3 contains 15 residues. Germline CDR1 is PRHDT and CDR2 is FYEKMQ (reference sequence). Trimming cost V 5 bases and J 3 bases; bases outside gene matches: 7. The CDR3 reads CASSPGLAENYEQYF. The CDR3 coding sequence is TGTGCCAGCAGCCCCGGACTAGCGGAAAACTACGAGCAGTACTTC.

This rearrangement joins TRBV20-1 to TRBJ1-2, with 8 bases aligning to TRBD1. The germline CDR1 and CDR2 sequences are DFQATT and SNEGSKA (reference sequence). The CDR3 contains 15 residues. With V trimmed by 0 bases and J by 6 bases, 9 bases remained unmatched. The CDR3 protein is CSARDRTGRRDGYTF. The CDR3 nucleotides read TGCAGTGCTAGAGACCGGACAGGGCGGAGAGATGGCTACACCTTC.

The J gene is TRBJ1-6, the V gene TRBV3-1, with D tentatively TRBD1 (6 bases). V lost 1 base to trimming and J lost 9 bases, with 16 bases between them. This CDR3 contains 16 residues. Germline lookup yields CDR1 LGHDT and CDR2 YNNKEL (reference sequence). The chain's CDR3 is CASSQAGRGSSSPLHF. The CDR3, as DNA: TGTGCCAGCAGCCAAGCTGGCAGGGGTAGTAGTTCACCCCTCCACTTT. Full variable domain (missing parts from reference TRBV3-1 and TRBJ1-6): DTAVSQTPKYLVTQMGNDKSIKCEQNLGHDTMYWYKQDSKKFLKIMFSYNNKELIINETVPNRFSPKSPDKAHLNLHINSLELGDSAVYFCASSQAGRGSSSPLHFGNGTRLTVT.

Details on this clonotype: A much bigger clone sits one base away, suggesting this may be a read error. The V call is TRBV6-1, the J call TRBJ2-7; TRBD1 aligns across 7 bases. This CDR3 is built from 14 residues. Germline V gives CDR1 MNHNS, CDR2 SASEGT. V lost 4 bases, J lost 6 bases, and 9 bases stayed unmatched. The CDR3 nucleotides read TGTGCCAGCAGTGGAGGCGGACAGGTTTTCGAGCAGTACTTC. Protein product: CASSGGGQVFEQYF.